Listed below are T cell receptor beta chains from one sample, sequenced in a study of cytomegalovirus exposure and HLA in healthy donors. Using immunoSEQ multiplex PCR, the repertoire was profiled, and TCRdb retains in-frame clones only, with some absent. The sample carries about 190,000 clones, 60% to 80% recorded once. Material: PBMCs. The receptors come from a woman aged 30 to 39 in good health and CMV-seropositive. Each CDR3 is given with its conserved first and last residue. The order of the fields is J gene, V gene, clone size, D gene, CDR3 DNA, CDR3 protein. A D gene is named only where the DNA matches it firmly. Clone size is stated in some rows and not others, as once, few, many or a class when expanded.

j_gene: TRBJ1-5
v_gene: TRBV6-1
abundance: .
d_gene: .
CDR3nt: TGTGCCAGCAGTGTGTTAGTAGTCGGTCAGCCCCAGCATTTT
CDR3aa: CASSVLVVGQPQHF

j_gene: TRBJ1-1
v_gene: TRBV10-1
abundance: .
d_gene: .
CDR3nt: TGCGCCAGCACGACAAATATGAACACTGAAGCTTTCTTT
CDR3aa: CASTTNMNTEAFF

j_gene: TRBJ1-2
v_gene: TRBV6-1
abundance: .
d_gene: TRBD1
CDR3nt: TGTGCCGCGGACAGGGGCTATGGCTACACCTTC
CDR3aa: CAADRGYGYTF

j_gene: TRBJ1-1
v_gene: TRBV6-5
abundance: .
d_gene: .
CDR3nt: TGTGCCAGCAGTTACTCGCAGCAGGGTTCCGAAGCTTTCTTT
CDR3aa: CASSYSQQGSEAFF

j_gene: TRBJ2-3
v_gene: TRBV5-1
abundance: .
d_gene: .
CDR3nt: TGCGCCAGCAGCCCCTTGGAGCGAACAGATACGCAGTATTTT
CDR3aa: CASSPLERTDTQYF

j_gene: TRBJ1-5
v_gene: TRBV4-1
abundance: once
d_gene: TRBD1
CDR3nt: TGCGCCAGCAGCCAAGTGGGGACAGGCAATCAGCCCCAGCATTTT
CDR3aa: CASSQVGTGNQPQHF

j_gene: TRBJ2-2
v_gene: TRBV19
abundance: .
d_gene: TRBD2
CDR3nt: TGTGCCAGTAGTACCAGAGTCGAGGGAGGGACCGGGGAGCTGTTTTTT
CDR3aa: CASSTRVEGGTGELFF

j_gene: TRBJ1-4
v_gene: TRBV14
abundance: .
d_gene: .
CDR3nt: TGTGCCAGCAGCGACAGACGGGACTATAATGAAAAACTGTTTTTT
CDR3aa: CASSDRRDYNEKLFF

j_gene: TRBJ1-4
v_gene: TRBV7-2
abundance: .
d_gene: TRBD1
CDR3nt: TGTGCCAGCAGCCCTGGACAGGCCTCTGCAACTAATGAAAAACTGTTTTTT
CDR3aa: CASSPGQASATNEKLFF

j_gene: TRBJ2-2
v_gene: TRBV10-2
abundance: .
d_gene: .
CDR3nt: TGCGCCAGCAGTTTACCGGGGGGGGAGCTGTTTTTT
CDR3aa: CASSLPGGELFF

j_gene: TRBJ2-1
v_gene: TRBV5-1
abundance: .
d_gene: TRBD2
CDR3nt: TGCGCCAGCAGCTTTGCGGGAGGCGGGGGTGAGCAGTTCTTC
CDR3aa: CASSFAGGGGEQFF

j_gene: TRBJ2-4
v_gene: TRBV4-1
abundance: few
d_gene: TRBD1
CDR3nt: TGCGCCAGCAGCCACATTGGACAGGGGGGAGACATTCAGTACTTC
CDR3aa: CASSHIGQGGDIQYF

j_gene: TRBJ1-2
v_gene: TRBV11-2
abundance: .
d_gene: .
CDR3nt: TGTGCCAGCAGCACAAATAACTATGGCTACACCTTC
CDR3aa: CASSTNNYGYTF

j_gene: TRBJ1-3
v_gene: TRBV28
abundance: .
d_gene: .
CDR3nt: TGTGCCAGCAGCCTGGGACTTTCGAGCTCTGGAAACACCATATATTTT
CDR3aa: CASSLGLSSSGNTIYF

j_gene: TRBJ2-7
v_gene: TRBV27
abundance: .
d_gene: TRBD2
CDR3nt: TGTGCCAGCAGTCGACTCACCGGGGCTAGCGGGAACGAGCAGTACTTC
CDR3aa: CASSRLTGASGNEQYF

j_gene: TRBJ2-7
v_gene: TRBV4-1
abundance: few
d_gene: TRBD2
CDR3nt: TGCGCCAGCAGCCTCCTACTGGGGGGGGACGAGCAGTACTTC
CDR3aa: CASSLLLGGDEQYF

j_gene: TRBJ2-3
v_gene: TRBV5-1
abundance: .
d_gene: TRBD2
CDR3nt: TGCGCCAGCAGCTTGGTGTCTAGCGGTATTAGCACAGATACGCAGTATTTT
CDR3aa: CASSLVSSGISTDTQYF

j_gene: TRBJ1-3
v_gene: TRBV19
abundance: .
d_gene: .
CDR3nt: TGTGCCAGTAGTAAGCCGGGTGCCTCCTCTGGAAACACCATATATTTT
CDR3aa: CASSKPGASSGNTIYF

j_gene: TRBJ1-1
v_gene: TRBV18
abundance: .
d_gene: .
CDR3nt: TGTGCCAGCTCACGAGGGCAGGACGCTTTCTTT
CDR3aa: CASSRGQDAFF

j_gene: TRBJ2-7
v_gene: TRBV27
abundance: .
d_gene: TRBD2
CDR3nt: TGTGCCAGCAGGTCTCGACTAGCGGCATCCTACGAGCAGTACTTC
CDR3aa: CASRSRLAASYEQYF

j_gene: TRBJ2-7
v_gene: TRBV21-1
abundance: .
d_gene: .
CDR3nt: TGTGCCAGCAGCAAAGCGGAGTTAGCGTCCGGCTCCTACGAGCAGTACTTC
CDR3aa: CASSKAELASGSYEQYF

j_gene: TRBJ1-1
v_gene: TRBV27
abundance: .
d_gene: .
CDR3nt: TGTGCCAGCAGTAAGGCAGGTTCTAGCGGAGCTTTCTTT
CDR3aa: CASSKAGSSGAFF

j_gene: TRBJ2-7
v_gene: TRBV29-1
abundance: .
d_gene: TRBD2
CDR3nt: TGCAGCGTTTATAGCGGGATTGGCGAGCAGTACTTC
CDR3aa: CSVYSGIGEQYF

j_gene: TRBJ2-2
v_gene: TRBV5-6
abundance: .
d_gene: TRBD2
CDR3nt: TGTGCCGCCACGCGTTGGCGGGAGGGCACCGGGGAGCTGTTTTTT
CDR3aa: CAATRWREGTGELFF

j_gene: TRBJ2-3
v_gene: TRBV28
abundance: few
d_gene: .
CDR3nt: TGTGCCAGCAGTTTCGGCGGGGTCAGCACAGATACGCAGTATTTT
CDR3aa: CASSFGGVSTDTQYF

j_gene: TRBJ2-3
v_gene: TRBV4-2
abundance: once
d_gene: TRBD1
CDR3nt: TGTGCCAGCAGCCCGAAGGACAGGGGAAACTCAGATACGCAGTATTTT
CDR3aa: CASSPKDRGNSDTQYF

j_gene: TRBJ1-1
v_gene: TRBV28
abundance: .
d_gene: .
CDR3nt: TGTGCCAGCAGTTTATCGCCCGGCGGCTGGAACACTGAAGCTTTCTTT
CDR3aa: CASSLSPGGWNTEAFF

j_gene: TRBJ1-4
v_gene: TRBV9
abundance: once
d_gene: .
CDR3nt: TGTGCCAGCAGCCGAGATAATGAAAAACTGTTTTTT
CDR3aa: CASSRDNEKLFF